The 8 T cell receptor beta chains listed next were all sequenced from one sample in a study of blood T cell repertoires in COVID-19. Assay used: immunoSEQ multiplex PCR; TCRdb lists only in-frame clones, some missing. The table lists 300,000 to 400,000 clones, about 89% of them singletons. The specimen was peripheral blood. These receptors were collected from a woman between 45 and 65 years old with COVID-19, enrolled during active disease.

The chain employs TRBV30 and TRBJ1-5, with TRBD1 identical over 7 bases. J lost 5 bases, V lost 2 bases, and 15 bases had no gene match. This CDR3 contains 17 residues. Germline V gene data show CDR1 as GTSNPN and CDR2 as SVGIG (reference sequence). The CDR3 DNA reads TGTGCCTGGAGTCCATTCCCGGGACAGACCCTCTATCAGCCCCAGCATTTT. Its protein product is CAWSPFPGQTLYQPQHF.

The chain links TRBV7-2 to TRBJ2-1; 10 bases fit TRBD2. The CDR3 is made up of 19 amino acids. Per germline, CDR1 SGHTA and CDR2 FQGNSA. Trimming at V came to 1 base and at J to 0 bases, leaving 9 bases not matched to a gene. In DNA form, the CDR3 reads TGTGCCAGCAGCTTAGTGGGACTAGCGAAGACCGACTCCTACAATGAGCAGTTCTTC. Its protein is CASSLVGLAKTDSYNEQFF.

The V and J genes are TRBV29-1 and TRBJ2-5, with 8 positions matching TRBD2. Germline CDR1 reads SQVTM; CDR2 reads ANQGSEA. The trim removed 4 bases at V and 4 bases at J, leaving 5 bases unmatched. The length of the CDR3 is 13 residues. CDR3 sequence reads: CSVGRRGGETQYF. As DNA, the CDR3 is TGCAGCGTTGGGCGACGGGGGGGAGAGACCCAGTACTTC.

This chain's CDR3 is CASSYIGQGAREQYF. CDR3 in DNA: TGTGCCAGCAGTTATATCGGACAGGGGGCAAGGGAGCAGTACTTC. The chain couples TRBV6-5 to TRBJ2-7; TRBD1 matches 11 bases. After removal of 3 bases from V and 7 bases from J, the junction contained 8 bases not matched to a gene. This CDR3 comprises 15 residues. The germline V gene encodes CDR1 MNHEY and CDR2 SVGAGI.

This clone was found a few times. The genes are TRBV27 and TRBJ1-5; tentative D call: TRBD1 (6 bases). This CDR3 is 19 amino acids long. CDR1 MNHEY and CDR2 SMNVEV come from the germline V gene (reference sequence). With 6 bases removed from V and 0 bases from J, the gap between germline ends came to 24 bases. This CDR3 reads CASSLAGDPFTNSNQPQHF. The CDR3 coding sequence is TGTGCCAGCAGCCTAGCAGGGGACCCGTTTACTAATAGCAATCAGCCCCAGCATTTT.

The table lists this clone with a few counts. The V gene is TRBV29-1, the J gene TRBJ1-1; TRBD1 aligns across 9 bases. This CDR3 comprises 13 residues. The V and J ends lost 5 bases and 5 bases, in that order; junction bases with no gene match: 6. Germline CDR1 is SQVTM and CDR2 is ANQGSEA. The CDR3 bases are TGCAGCGTTCGGACAGGGGAGGGTACTGAAGCTTTCTTT. It translates to CSVRTGEGTEAFF.

The rearrangement uses TRBV19 and TRBJ1-5; TRBD1 is a possible D gene (5 bases). Germline loops: CDR1 LNHDA, CDR2 SQIVND (reference sequence). Trimming removed 6 bases at V and 0 bases at J, with 12 bases between. This CDR3 is 15 amino acids long. DNA for the CDR3: TGTGCCAGTAGGACCCAGGGTCCTAGCAATCAGCCCCAGCATTTT. Translating gives CASRTQGPSNQPQHF.

The V and J genes are TRBV30 and TRBJ2-1; 8 bases fit TRBD2. J gave up 7 bases and V 0 bases, and 8 bases lay outside the gene matches. This CDR3 is 15 amino acids long. Germline CDR1 is GTSNPN and CDR2 is SVGIG (reference sequence). The CDR3 region is CAWSVASGPWNEQFF. The CDR3 coding sequence is TGTGCCTGGAGTGTGGCTAGCGGGCCCTGGAATGAGCAGTTCTTC.